Each of the 2 T cell receptor beta chains below was sequenced from the same sample in a study of blood T cell repertoires in COVID-19 (TCRdb year 2020). The library relied on the immunoSEQ multiplex PCR assay. Sourced from immuneACCESS, this table was stored by TCRdb with only in-frame sequences that have V and J called. A share of the clones is absent; for the studies checked, an unresolved V gene accounts for under half, and the remainder has no known explanation. This sample has roughly 200,000 clones in its table, and around 85% of those were observed once. The ten biggest clones cover approximately 6.2% of the sample. Sequenced material: PBMCs or T cells enriched from blood (not recorded which). The receptors come from a man aged 40-50 years who had recovered from COVID-19.

The rearrangement links TRBV29-1 to TRBJ2-7, with D possibly being TRBD1 (6 bases). CDR1 and CDR2 (germline): SQVTM, ANQGSEA. Between the trimmed V and J ends, which lost 6 bases and 6 bases, there was a span of 18 bases. The CDR3 has 13 residues. The CDR3 reads CSVRIRQAGEQYF. CDR3 nucleotides: TGCAGCGTCCGAATAAGACAGGCGGGCGAGCAGTACTTC.

The rearrangement uses TRBV10-3 and TRBJ1-1; D is possibly TRBD1 (5 bases). Trimming took off 8 bases at V and 4 bases at J, with 14 bases between the two ends. Germline-derived CDR1 and CDR2 are ENHRY and SYGVKD. This CDR3 spans 13 amino acids. CDR3 amino acids: CAILGEVGTEAFF. The CDR3 nucleotides are TGTGCCATCTTAGGGGAGGTGGGCACTGAAGCTTTCTTT.